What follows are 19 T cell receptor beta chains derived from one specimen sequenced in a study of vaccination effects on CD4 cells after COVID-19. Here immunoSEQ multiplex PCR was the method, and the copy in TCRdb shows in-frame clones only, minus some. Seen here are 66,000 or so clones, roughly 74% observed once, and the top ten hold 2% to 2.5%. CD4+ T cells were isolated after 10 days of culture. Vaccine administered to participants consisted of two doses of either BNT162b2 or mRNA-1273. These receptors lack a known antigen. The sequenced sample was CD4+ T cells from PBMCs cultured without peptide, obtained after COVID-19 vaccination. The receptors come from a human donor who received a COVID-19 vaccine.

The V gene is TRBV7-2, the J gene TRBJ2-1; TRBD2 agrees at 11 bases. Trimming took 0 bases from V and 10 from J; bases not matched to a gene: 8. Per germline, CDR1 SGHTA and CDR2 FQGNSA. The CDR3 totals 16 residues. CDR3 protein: CASSLALAGGPREQFF. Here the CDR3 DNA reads TGTGCCAGCAGCTTAGCGCTAGCGGGGGGTCCTCGGGAGCAGTTCTTC.

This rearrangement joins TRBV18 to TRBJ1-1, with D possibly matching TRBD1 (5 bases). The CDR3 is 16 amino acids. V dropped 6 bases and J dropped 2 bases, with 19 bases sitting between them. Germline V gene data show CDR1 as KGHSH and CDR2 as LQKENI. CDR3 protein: CASSSLLWGPNTEAFF. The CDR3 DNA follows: TGTGCCAGCTCCTCCTTGTTATGGGGCCCCAACACTGAAGCTTTCTTT. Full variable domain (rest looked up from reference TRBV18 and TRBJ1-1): NAGVMQNPRHLVRRRGQEARLRCSPMKGHSHVYWYRQLPEEGLKFMVYLQKENIIDESGMPKERFSAEFPKEGPSILRIQQVVRGDSAAYFCASSSLLWGPNTEAFFGQGTRLTVV.

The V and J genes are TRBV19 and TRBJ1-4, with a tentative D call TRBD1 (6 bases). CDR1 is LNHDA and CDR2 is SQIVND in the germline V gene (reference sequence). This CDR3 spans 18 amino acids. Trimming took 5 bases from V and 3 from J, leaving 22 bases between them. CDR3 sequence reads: CASSALSGTRGPNEKLFF. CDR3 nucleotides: TGTGCCAGTAGTGCGTTATCCGGGACAAGGGGCCCTAATGAAAAACTGTTTTTT.

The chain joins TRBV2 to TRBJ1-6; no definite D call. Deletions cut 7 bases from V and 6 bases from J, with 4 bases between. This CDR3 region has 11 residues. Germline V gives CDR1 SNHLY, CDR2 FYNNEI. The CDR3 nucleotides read TGTGCCAGCACCCCTAATTCACCCCTCCACTTT. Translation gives CASTPNSPLHF.

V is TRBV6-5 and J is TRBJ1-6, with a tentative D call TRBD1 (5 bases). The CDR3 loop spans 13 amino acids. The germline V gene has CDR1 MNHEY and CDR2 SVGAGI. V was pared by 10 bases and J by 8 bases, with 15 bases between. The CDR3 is CAIRGPRDSPLHF. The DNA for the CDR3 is TGTGCCATTCGGGGACCGAGAGATTCACCCCTCCACTTT.

The CDR3 bases are TGTGCCAGCACTCACTACCCCGGGGGACTCCAAGAGACCCAGTACTTC. This encodes CASTHYPGGLQETQYF. This chain uses TRBV28 with TRBJ2-5; D might be TRBD2 (6 bases). Trimming removed 7 bases from V and 1 base from J, with 19 bases in between. This CDR3 is 16 amino acids long. Germline V gene lookup returns CDR1 MDHEN and CDR2 SYDVKM.

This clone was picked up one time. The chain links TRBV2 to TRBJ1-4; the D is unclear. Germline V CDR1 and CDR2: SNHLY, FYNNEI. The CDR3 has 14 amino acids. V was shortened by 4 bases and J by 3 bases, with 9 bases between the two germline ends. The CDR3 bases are TGTGCCAGCAGTGGGAGGGCGGCTAATGAAAAACTGTTTTTT. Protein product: CASSGRAANEKLFF.

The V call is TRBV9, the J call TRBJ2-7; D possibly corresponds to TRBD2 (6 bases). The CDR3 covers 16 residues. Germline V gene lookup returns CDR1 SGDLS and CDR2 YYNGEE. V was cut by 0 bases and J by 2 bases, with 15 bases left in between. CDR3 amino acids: CASSVGKGGSTYEQYV. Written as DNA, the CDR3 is TGTGCCAGCAGCGTAGGTAAGGGAGGATCAACCTACGAGCAGTACGTC.

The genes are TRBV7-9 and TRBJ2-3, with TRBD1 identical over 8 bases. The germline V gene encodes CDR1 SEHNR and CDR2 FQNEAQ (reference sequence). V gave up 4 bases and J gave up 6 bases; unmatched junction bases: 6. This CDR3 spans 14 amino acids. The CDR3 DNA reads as TGTGCCAGCAGCTCCGCAGGGGGCTTGGATACGCAGTATTTT. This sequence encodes CASSSAGGLDTQYF.

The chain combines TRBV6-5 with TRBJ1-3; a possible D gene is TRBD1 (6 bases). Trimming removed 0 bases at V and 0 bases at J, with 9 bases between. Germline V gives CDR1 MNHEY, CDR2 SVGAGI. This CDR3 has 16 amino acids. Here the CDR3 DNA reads TGTGCCAGCAGTTACTCGGGACAAATCTCTGGAAACACCATATATTTT. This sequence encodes CASSYSGQISGNTIYF.

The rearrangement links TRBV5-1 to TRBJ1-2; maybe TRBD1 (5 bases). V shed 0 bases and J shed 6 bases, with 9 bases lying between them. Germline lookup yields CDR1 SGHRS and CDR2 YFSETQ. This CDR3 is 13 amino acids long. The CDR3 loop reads CASSLGQGDGYTF. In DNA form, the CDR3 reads TGCGCCAGCAGCTTGGGGCAGGGTGATGGCTACACCTTC.

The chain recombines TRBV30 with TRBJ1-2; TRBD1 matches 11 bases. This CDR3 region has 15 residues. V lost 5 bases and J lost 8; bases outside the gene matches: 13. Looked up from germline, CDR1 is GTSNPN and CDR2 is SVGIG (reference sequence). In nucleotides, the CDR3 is TGTGCCTGGGACTCCCTGGACAGGGGGCTTCGGGGCTACACCTTC. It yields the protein CAWDSLDRGLRGYTF.

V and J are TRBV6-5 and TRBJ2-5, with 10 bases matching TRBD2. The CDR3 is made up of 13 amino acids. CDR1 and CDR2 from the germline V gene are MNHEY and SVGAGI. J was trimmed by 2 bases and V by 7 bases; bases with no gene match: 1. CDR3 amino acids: CASKRGGQETQYF. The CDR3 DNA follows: TGTGCCAGCAAGCGGGGGGGTCAAGAGACCCAGTACTTC.

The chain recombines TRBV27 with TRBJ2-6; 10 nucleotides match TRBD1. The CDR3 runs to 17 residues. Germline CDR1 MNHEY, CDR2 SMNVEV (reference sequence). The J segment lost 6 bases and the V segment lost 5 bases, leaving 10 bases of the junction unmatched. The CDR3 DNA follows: TGTGCCAGCAGTCCCCTCGACAGGGGGCGAACGGCCAACGTCCTGACTTTC. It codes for CASSPLDRGRTANVLTF.

The CDR3 DNA sequence: TGTGCCACCAGTGATTCGCGGGGGGAGCGGCTTCAGTACTTC. Translation: CATSDSRGERLQYF. The J gene is TRBJ2-4, the V gene TRBV24-1; 8 bases agree with TRBD2. The ends lost 2 bases at V and 11 bases at J; junction bases unmatched: 7. The CDR3 spans 14 residues. The germline gives CDR1 KGHDR, CDR2 SFDVKD.

The CDR3 DNA sequence: TGTGCCACCAGTGATTTGACCGGGTTGAGGGACACTGAAGCTTTCTTT. Protein product: CATSDLTGLRDTEAFF. The chain recombines TRBV24-1 with TRBJ1-1, with D hard to call. The CDR3 sequence is 16 residues long. Germline loops: CDR1 KGHDR, CDR2 SFDVKD. Trimming cost V 0 bases and J 3 bases, with 13 bases left between them.

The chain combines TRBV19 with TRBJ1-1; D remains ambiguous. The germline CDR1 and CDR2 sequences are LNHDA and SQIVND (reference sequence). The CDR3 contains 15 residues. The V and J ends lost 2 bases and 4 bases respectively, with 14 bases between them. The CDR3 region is CASSIYSVGVTEAFF. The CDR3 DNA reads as TGTGCCAGTAGTATATATAGTGTTGGGGTCACTGAAGCTTTCTTT.

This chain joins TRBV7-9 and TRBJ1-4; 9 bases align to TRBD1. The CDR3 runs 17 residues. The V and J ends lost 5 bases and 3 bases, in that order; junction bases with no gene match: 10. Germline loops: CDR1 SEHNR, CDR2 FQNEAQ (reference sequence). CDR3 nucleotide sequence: TGTGCCAGCAGCGCTACAGGGGGCCTTCAGGCTAATGAAAAACTGTTTTTT. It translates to CASSATGGLQANEKLFF.

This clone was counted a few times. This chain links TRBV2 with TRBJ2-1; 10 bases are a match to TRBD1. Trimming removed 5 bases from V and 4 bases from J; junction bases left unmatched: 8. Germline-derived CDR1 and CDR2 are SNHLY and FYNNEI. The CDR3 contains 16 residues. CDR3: CASSTRGQGKYNEQFF. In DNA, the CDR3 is TGTGCCAGCAGTACCAGGGGACAGGGGAAGTACAATGAGCAGTTCTTC.